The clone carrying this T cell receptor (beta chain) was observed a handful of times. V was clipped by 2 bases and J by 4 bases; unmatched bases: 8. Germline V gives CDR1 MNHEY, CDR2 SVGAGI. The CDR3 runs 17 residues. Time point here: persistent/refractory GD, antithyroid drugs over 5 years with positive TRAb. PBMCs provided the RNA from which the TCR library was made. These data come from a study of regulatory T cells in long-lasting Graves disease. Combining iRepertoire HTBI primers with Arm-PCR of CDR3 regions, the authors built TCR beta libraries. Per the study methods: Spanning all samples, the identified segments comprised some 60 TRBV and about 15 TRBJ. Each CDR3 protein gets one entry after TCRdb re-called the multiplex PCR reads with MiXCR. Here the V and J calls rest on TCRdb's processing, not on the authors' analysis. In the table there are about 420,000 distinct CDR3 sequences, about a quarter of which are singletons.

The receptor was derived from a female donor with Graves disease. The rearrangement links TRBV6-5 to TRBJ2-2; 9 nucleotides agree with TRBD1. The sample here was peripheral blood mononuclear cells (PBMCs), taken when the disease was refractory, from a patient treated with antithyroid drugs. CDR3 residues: CASSYTRTGAGTGELFF. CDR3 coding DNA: TGTGCCAGCAGTTACACCCGGACAGGGGCGGGCACCGGGGAGCTGTTTTTT.